The following is a T cell receptor beta chain sequence with its context. Trimming pared 6 bases from V and 1 base from J, leaving 11 bases between. Germline V lookup: CDR1 SNHLY, CDR2 FYNNEI. This CDR3 spans 14 amino acids. It was with random hexamers that about 0.45 to 1 ug RNA was reverse transcribed. An immunoSEQ multiplex PCR generated amplified TCR beta CDR3 products spanning 54 Vbeta and 13 Jbeta. Via MiXCR, TCRdb re-called the immunoSEQ multiplex PCR reads, giving one row per CDR3 protein. Of around 180,000 distinct CDR3 sequences in the sample, approximately 94% were seen once. These data originate in a study of CD8 T cells in Susac syndrome. Study-level information: Active disease was present in over 5 of the sequenced Susac syndrome patients, whereas roughly 8 of them were in remission.

Patients with Susac syndrome met diagnostic criteria that were recently defined for definite or probable disease. TEMRA cells underwent FACS enrichment and CD8+ and CD4+ T cells underwent negative isolation. Sequencing was carried out using CD4+ T cells from PBMCs. The rearrangement uses TRBV2 and TRBJ2-3; D is possibly TRBD2 (7 bases). The sequence came from a human donor with Susac syndrome. CDR3 coding DNA: TGTGCCAGCAGAGGGGGGGCACGCACAGATACGCAGTATTTT. The encoded protein is CASRGGARTDTQYF.